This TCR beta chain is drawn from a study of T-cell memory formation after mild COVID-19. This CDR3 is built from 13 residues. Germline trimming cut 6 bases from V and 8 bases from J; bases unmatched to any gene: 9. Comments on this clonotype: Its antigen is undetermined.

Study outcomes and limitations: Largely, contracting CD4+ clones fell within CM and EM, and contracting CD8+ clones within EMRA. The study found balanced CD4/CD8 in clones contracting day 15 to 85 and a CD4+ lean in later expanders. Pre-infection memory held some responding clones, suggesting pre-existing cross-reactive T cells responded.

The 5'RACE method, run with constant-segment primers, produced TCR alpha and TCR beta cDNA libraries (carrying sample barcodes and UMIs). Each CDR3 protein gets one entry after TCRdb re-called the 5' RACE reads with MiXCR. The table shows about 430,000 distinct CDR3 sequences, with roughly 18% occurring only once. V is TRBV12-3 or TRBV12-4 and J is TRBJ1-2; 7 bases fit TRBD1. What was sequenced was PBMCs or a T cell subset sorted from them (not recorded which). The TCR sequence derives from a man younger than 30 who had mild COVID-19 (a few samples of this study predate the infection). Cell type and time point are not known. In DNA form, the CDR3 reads TGTGCCAGCAGCCCAGGACAGGCGGGCGGCTACACCTTC. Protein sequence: CASSPGQAGGYTF.